This T cell receptor beta chain originates from a study of cytotoxic CD8 clonotypes in ibrutinib-treated CLL. Whole-study context: Patients: some eleven relapsed/refractory, fewer than 16 treatment-naive, around 17 IGHV unmutated. Productive templates per sample averaged roughly 260,000; productive rearrangements, 85,000 to 95,000. Regarding the study as a whole: Progressing patients had sampling times that differed from those of sustained-remission patients.

Sequenced by immunoSEQ multiplex PCR; TCRdb stores in-frame clones only, minus some. The sample includes approximately 100,000 clones, roughly four fifths of them seen just once. Of note for this clone: Its antigen is unknown.

Cryopreserved PBMCs provided around 1.9 micrograms of genomic DNA for the TCR beta libraries. Germline V gene lookup returns CDR1 MGHDK and CDR2 SYGVNS. CDR3 size: 14 residues. Trimming shortened V by 7 bases and J by 1 base, and 12 bases separated the two germline ends. Sequences were derived from PBMCs, sampled after 24 months of ibrutinib treatment. The V and J genes are TRBV25-1 and TRBJ2-3; D not resolved. The TCR sequence derives from a human donor with chronic lymphocytic leukemia. CDR3 coding DNA: TGTGCCAGCACCTCAGCGACCCGCACAGATACGCAGTATTTT. It encodes CASTSATRTDTQYF.